A selection of T cell receptor beta chains follows, all from one sample in a study of radiotherapy plus CTLA-4 blockade in lung cancer. The protocol was immunoSEQ multiplex PCR, while the TCRdb copy is restricted to in-frame clones and leaves out a portion. The sample has some 48,000 clones, 75% to 90% seen once. The source material was peripheral blood, sampled from a patient treated with radiotherapy plus ipilimumab. These receptors were obtained from a human donor with non-small cell lung cancer that progressed on radiotherapy plus ipilimumab. Some clones in this sample may be carry-over from other donors' samples. Each CDR3 is given with its conserved first and last residue. Fields, in order: D gene, clone size, J gene, V gene, CDR3 protein, CDR3 DNA. A D gene is named only where the DNA matches it firmly. Expanded clones get a size class; other rows say once, few or many, or leave the size out.

>TRBD1|.|TRBJ2-7|TRBV18
CASSLPGQGFYEQYF
TGTGCCAGCTCACTCCCGGGACAGGGATTCTACGAGCAGTACTTC
>.|.|TRBJ1-6|TRBV27
CASSLSQGRNSPLHF
TGTGCCAGCAGTTTATCTCAGGGGCGGAATTCACCCCTCCACTTT
>.|.|TRBJ2-7|TRBV25-1
CASSVGHEQYF
TGTGCCAGCAGTGTCGGACACGAGCAGTACTTC
>.|.|TRBJ2-7|TRBV4-3
CASSQEPGSSYEQYF
TGCGCCAGCAGCCAAGAACCCGGGAGCTCCTACGAGCAGTACTTC
>.|.|TRBJ1-1|TRBV5-1
CASSLGTTNTEAFF
TGCGCCAGCAGCTTGGGCACTACGAACACTGAAGCTTTCTTT
>.|.|TRBJ2-7|TRBV5-1
CASSLTRTAYEQYF
TGCGCCAGCAGCTTGACGAGGACAGCTTACGAGCAGTACTTC
>TRBD2|.|TRBJ2-1|TRBV10-2
CASSEPSGENNEQFF
TGCGCCAGCAGTGAACCCAGCGGGGAAAACAATGAGCAGTTCTTC
>.|.|TRBJ2-5|TRBV2
CASSELTTQETQYF
TGTGCCAGCAGTGAGTTAACTACCCAAGAGACCCAGTACTTC
>.|.|TRBJ1-1|TRBV7-3
CASRLTGNTEAFF
TGTGCCAGCAGATTGACAGGGAACACTGAAGCTTTCTTT
>TRBD1|once|TRBJ2-2|TRBV29-1
CSVPRGTGELFF
TGCAGCGTTCCCAGGGGGACCGGGGAGCTGTTTTTT
>TRBD2|.|TRBJ2-5|TRBV18
CASSLTSGRAGETQYF
TGTGCCAGCTCACTGACTAGCGGGAGGGCCGGAGAGACCCAGTACTTC
>TRBD2|.|TRBJ2-6|TRBV6-1
CASSEALRGVRVNSGANVLTF
TGTGCCAGCAGTGAAGCGCTTCGGGGGGTTAGGGTTAACTCTGGGGCCAACGTCCTGACTTTC
>TRBD2|.|TRBJ2-2|TRBV7-9
CASSPVTSGRETGELFF
TGTGCCAGCAGCCCAGTGACTAGCGGGAGGGAGACCGGGGAGCTGTTTTTT
>.|.|TRBJ2-3|TRBV10-1
CATRLVADVGTQYF
TGCGCCACCCGACTAGTGGCCGACGTCGGTACGCAGTATTTT
>.|.|TRBJ2-7|TRBV2
CASSEELSYEQYF
TGTGCCAGCAGTGAAGAACTGTCCTACGAGCAGTACTTC
>TRBD1|.|TRBJ2-3|TRBV5-1
CASSPSTGYTDTQYF
TGCGCCAGCAGCCCTTCGACAGGGTACACAGATACGCAGTATTTT
>TRBD1|.|TRBJ2-1|TRBV4-1
CASSQDGTGWYNEQFF
TGCGCCAGCAGCCAAGATGGGACAGGGTGGTACAATGAGCAGTTCTTC
>.|.|TRBJ2-7|TRBV6-5
CASSLGRATYEQYF
TGTGCCAGCAGCCTAGGGAGAGCGACCTACGAGCAGTACTTC
>.|.|TRBJ2-7|TRBV7-8
CASSHRGANSYEQYF
TGTGCCAGCAGCCATCGCGGGGCTAACTCCTACGAGCAGTACTTC
>TRBD1|.|TRBJ2-7|TRBV29-1
CSVEDQQGGHEQYF
TGCAGCGTTGAAGATCAACAGGGGGGCCACGAGCAGTACTTC
>TRBD2|.|TRBJ2-1|TRBV27
CASRKTSGGHSYNEQFF
TGTGCCAGCAGAAAAACTAGCGGGGGCCATTCCTACAATGAGCAGTTCTTC
>TRBD1|.|TRBJ2-4|TRBV19
CASSTGQGRWEGKNIQYF
TGTGCCAGTAGTACGGGACAGGGTCGTTGGGAAGGCAAAAACATTCAGTACTTC
>TRBD1|.|TRBJ2-7|TRBV11-2
CASSSIQGSDEQYF
TGTGCCAGCAGCTCGATACAGGGGTCCGACGAGCAGTACTTC
>TRBD1|.|TRBJ2-1|TRBV6-5
CASSFRSDRGPNEQFF
TGTGCCAGCAGTTTCAGATCGGACAGGGGTCCAAATGAGCAGTTCTTC
>TRBD1|once|TRBJ2-5|TRBV11-2
CASSPWTGLQETQYF
TGTGCCAGCAGCCCCTGGACAGGGCTTCAAGAGACCCAGTACTTC
>.|few|TRBJ1-2|TRBV7-2
CASSLGGDKGYTF
TGTGCCAGCAGCTTAGGGGGGGATAAAGGCTACACCTTC
>.|.|TRBJ2-1|TRBV5-1
CASSLVRYNEQFF
TGCGCCAGCAGCTTGGTCCGGTACAATGAGCAGTTCTTC
>TRBD1|.|TRBJ1-4|TRBV28
CASSPPTGGNEKLFF
TGTGCCAGCAGTCCCCCGACAGGGGGGAATGAAAAACTGTTTTTT
>.|.|TRBJ1-1|TRBV19
CASSISGQAGPLEAFF
TGTGCCAGTAGTATAAGTGGCCAGGCGGGACCTCTTGAAGCTTTCTTT
>.|.|TRBJ2-2|TRBV18
CASGQGNTGELFF
TGTGCCAGCGGGCAGGGGAACACCGGGGAGCTGTTTTTT
>TRBD1|.|TRBJ2-7|TRBV5-1
CASSLGQGEAYEQYF
TGCGCCAGCAGCTTGGGACAGGGCGAGGCCTACGAGCAGTACTTC
>TRBD1|.|TRBJ2-2|TRBV9
CASSGSQGVETGELFF
TGTGCCAGCAGCGGGTCACAGGGGGTGGAAACCGGGGAGCTGTTTTTT
>.|.|TRBJ2-7|TRBV28
CASSLRGVAKQYF
TGTGCCAGCAGTTTAAGAGGAGTTGCCAAGCAGTACTTC
>TRBD1|.|TRBJ2-2|TRBV5-1
CASSIGQGASGGELFF
TGCGCCAGCAGCATAGGACAGGGGGCCAGTGGCGGGGAGCTGTTTTTT
>TRBD2|.|TRBJ2-7|TRBV25-1
CASSGETSGSYEQYF
TGTGCCAGCAGTGGCGAGACTAGCGGGAGTTACGAGCAGTACTTC